This entry is about one T cell receptor beta chain. Its target is not known. It was from about 19,000 to 1,100,000 sorted cells, with 10%, 30% or 50% RNA, that naive CD8 libraries came. The CD8+CD4-CCR7+CD45RA+ phenotype defined the sorted naive CD8 T cells. Using its own MiXCR run on the PCR reads, TCRdb lists one record per CDR3 protein. The repertoire includes tens of thousands of distinct CDR3 sequences, 15% to 20% of them detected once, and approximately 1.5% sits in the top ten. This sample was included in a study of molecular identifiers for immune sequencing clone quantification. Study-level results: For effector cells, clones above 20 RNA copies held over 98% of molecules; for naive cells, under 1%. Spiked Jurkat TCR RNA from one cell was reportedly detectable among some 930,000 naive cells.

CDR3 length: 16 amino acids. V was trimmed by 6 bases and J by 0 bases, leaving 15 bases between them. Germline lookup yields CDR1 MDHEN and CDR2 SYDVKM. This TCR came from a human donor in good health. Some libraries in this study had Jurkat cell RNA spiked in. What was sequenced was naive CD8+ T cells from blood, with Jurkat cell RNA spiked in. The subset is: FACS-sorted CD8+CD4-CCR7+CD45RA+ naive T cells. J is TRBJ1-5 and V is TRBV28; D is undetermined. CDR3 bases: TGTGCCAGCAGAGCCTACAATTATTATAGCAATCAGCCCCAGCATTTT. It is translated as CASRAYNYYSNQPQHF.